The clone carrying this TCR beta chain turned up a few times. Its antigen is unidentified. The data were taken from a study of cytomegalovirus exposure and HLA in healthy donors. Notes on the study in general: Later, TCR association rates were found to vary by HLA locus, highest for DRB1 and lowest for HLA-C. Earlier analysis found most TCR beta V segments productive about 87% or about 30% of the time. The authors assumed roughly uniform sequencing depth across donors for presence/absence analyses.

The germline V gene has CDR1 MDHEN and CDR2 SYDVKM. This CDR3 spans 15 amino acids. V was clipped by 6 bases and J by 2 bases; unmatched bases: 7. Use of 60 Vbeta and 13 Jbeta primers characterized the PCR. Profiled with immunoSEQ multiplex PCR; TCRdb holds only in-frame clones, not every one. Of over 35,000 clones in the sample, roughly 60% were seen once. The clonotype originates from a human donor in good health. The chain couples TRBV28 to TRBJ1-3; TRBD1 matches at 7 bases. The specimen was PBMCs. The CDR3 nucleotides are TGTGCCAGCAGCCGAGGGACAGTGGCTGGAAACACCATATATTTT. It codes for CASSRGTVAGNTIYF. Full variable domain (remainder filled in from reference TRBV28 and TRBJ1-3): DVKVTQSSRYLVKRTGEKVFLECVQDMDHENMFWYRQDPGLGLRLIYFSYDVKMKEKGDIPEGYSVSREKKERFSLILESASTNQTSMYLCASSRGTVAGNTIYFGEGSWLTVV.